The T cell receptor beta chain under discussion was sequenced for a study of T-cell reconstitution after alpha-beta-depleted transplantation in children. This clonotype was counted ten times or more. This CDR3 has 11 residues. The V and J ends lost 5 bases and 4 bases respectively, with 8 bases between them. Germline CDR1 is DFQATT and CDR2 is SNEGSKA (reference sequence). It was with unique molecular identifiers that the TCRbeta library was prepared. Using its own MiXCR run on the PCR reads, TCRdb lists one record per CDR3 protein. The sample shows around 680,000 distinct CDR3 sequences, over 15% of them seen only once.

This TCR was recovered from a human donor who donated a stem cell graft to a child with acute myeloid leukemia. The sample in question was PBMCs from the stem cell graft donor, obtained from the stem cell graft. The V call is TRBV20-1, the J call TRBJ2-5; no clear D. CDR3 sequence: CSAPHGETQYF. The CDR3, as DNA: TGCAGTGCTCCCCACGGAGAGACCCAGTACTTC.